The clone carrying this T cell receptor (beta chain) showed up many times. Its target is not known. The germline CDR1 and CDR2 sequences are MDHEN and SYDVKM. The CDR3 contains 17 residues. Trimming took 1 base from V and 0 from J, leaving 14 bases between them. Time point given: newly diagnosed GD, antithyroid drugs for less than 3 months. PBMC RNA was the source of the TCR library. The data belong to a study of regulatory T cells in long-lasting Graves disease. Broader study findings: Thyroid tissue went unstudied; only peripheral blood was examined. Persistent disease was associated with favored TRBV28 usage and with favored use of TRBJ1-2 and TRBJ2-5.

The TCR beta library used iRepertoire HTBI primers with Arm-PCR amplification of CDR3. Each CDR3 protein is one row after TCRdb ran MiXCR on the multiplex PCR reads. Of about 400,000 distinct CDR3 sequences detected, around 15% appear once; the ten largest clones hold approximately 22%. This material consisted of peripheral blood mononuclear cells (PBMCs), taken at new diagnosis, from a patient treated with antithyroid drugs. This receptor was taken from a female donor with Graves disease. The genes are TRBV28 and TRBJ2-3, with D perhaps being TRBD1 or TRBD2 (5 bases each). The CDR3: CASSLLGETVSTDTQYF. Written as DNA, the CDR3 is TGTGCCAGCAGTTTATTGGGGGAGACCGTAAGCACAGATACGCAGTATTTT.